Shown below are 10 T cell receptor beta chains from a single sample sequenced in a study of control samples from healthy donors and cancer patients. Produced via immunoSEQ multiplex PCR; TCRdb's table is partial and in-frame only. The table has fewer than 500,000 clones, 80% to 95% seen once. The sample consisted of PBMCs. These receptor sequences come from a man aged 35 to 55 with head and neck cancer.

Here the CDR3 DNA reads TGTGCCAGTTGTCGGGACAGGGGAGACTATGGCTACACCTTC. Translation gives CASCRDRGDYGYTF. The chain combines TRBV19 with TRBJ1-2, with 10 bases fitting TRBD1. This CDR3 comprises 14 residues. Germline V gives CDR1 LNHDA, CDR2 SQIVND (reference sequence). The trim removed 8 bases at V and 3 bases at J, leaving 6 bases unmatched.

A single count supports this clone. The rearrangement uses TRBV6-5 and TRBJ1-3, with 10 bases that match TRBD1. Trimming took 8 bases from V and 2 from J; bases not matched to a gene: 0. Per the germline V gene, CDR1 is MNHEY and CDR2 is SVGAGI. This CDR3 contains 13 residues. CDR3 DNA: TGTGCCAGCGGGACAGGGGCTGGAAACACCATATATTTT. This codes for CASGTGAGNTIYF.

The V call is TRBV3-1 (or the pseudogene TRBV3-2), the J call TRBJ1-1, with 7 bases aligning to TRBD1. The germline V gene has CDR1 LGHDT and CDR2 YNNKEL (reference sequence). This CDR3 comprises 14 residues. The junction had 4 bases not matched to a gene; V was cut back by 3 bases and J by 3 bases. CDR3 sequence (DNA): TGTGCCAGCAGCCATCTTGACAGGGACACTGAAGCTTTCTTT. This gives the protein CASSHLDRDTEAFF.

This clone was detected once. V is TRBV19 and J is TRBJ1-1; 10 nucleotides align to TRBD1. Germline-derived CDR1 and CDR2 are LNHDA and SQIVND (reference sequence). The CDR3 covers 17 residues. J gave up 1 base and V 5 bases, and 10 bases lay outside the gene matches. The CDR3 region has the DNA TGTGCCAGTAGTGGGCGGGACAGGGGACCTTCGAACACTGAAGCTTTCTTT. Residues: CASSGRDRGPSNTEAFF.

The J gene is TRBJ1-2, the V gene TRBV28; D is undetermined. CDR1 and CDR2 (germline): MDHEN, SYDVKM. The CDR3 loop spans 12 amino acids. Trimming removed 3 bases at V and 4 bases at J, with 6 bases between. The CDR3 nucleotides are TGTGCCAGCAGTTTGAGAGGCTATGGCTACACCTTC. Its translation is CASSLRGYGYTF.

This CDR3 reads CASSEARPSTDTQYF. The CDR3 nucleotides are TGTGCCAGCAGTGAAGCCCGTCCTAGCACAGATACGCAGTATTTT. The chain employs TRBV2 and TRBJ2-3; no firm D call. V was shortened by 0 bases and J by 0 bases, with 7 bases between the two germline ends. The V gene's germline CDR1 is SNHLY and CDR2 FYNNEI. The CDR3 is 15 residues long. Filled out from reference TRBV2 and TRBJ2-3, the complete variable domain reads EPEVTQTPSHQVTQMGQEVILRCVPISNHLYFYWYRQILGQKVEFLVSFYNNEISEKSEIFDDQFSVERPDGSNFTLKIRSTKLEDSAMYFCASSEARPSTDTQYFGPGTRLTVL.

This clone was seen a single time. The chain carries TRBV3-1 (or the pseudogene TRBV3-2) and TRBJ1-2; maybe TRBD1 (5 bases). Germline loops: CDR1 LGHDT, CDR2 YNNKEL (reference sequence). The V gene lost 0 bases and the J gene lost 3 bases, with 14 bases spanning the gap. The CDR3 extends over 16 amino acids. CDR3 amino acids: CASSQEFQGMDYGYTF. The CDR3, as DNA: TGTGCCAGCAGCCAAGAATTCCAGGGAATGGACTATGGCTACACCTTC.

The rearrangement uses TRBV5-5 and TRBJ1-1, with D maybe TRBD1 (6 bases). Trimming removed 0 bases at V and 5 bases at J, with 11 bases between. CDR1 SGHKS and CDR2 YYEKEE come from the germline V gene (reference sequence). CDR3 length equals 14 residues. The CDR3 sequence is CASSLGSDSTEAFF. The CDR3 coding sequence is TGTGCCAGCAGCTTGGGTTCGGACAGTACTGAAGCTTTCTTT.

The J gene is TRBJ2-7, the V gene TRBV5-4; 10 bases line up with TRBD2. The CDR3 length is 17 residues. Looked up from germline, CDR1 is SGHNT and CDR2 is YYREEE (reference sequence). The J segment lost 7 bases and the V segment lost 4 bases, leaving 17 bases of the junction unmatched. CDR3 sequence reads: CASSHGLAGATLIEQYF. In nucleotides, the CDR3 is TGTGCCAGCAGCCATGGTCTAGCGGGGGCCACCCTAATAGAGCAGTACTTC.

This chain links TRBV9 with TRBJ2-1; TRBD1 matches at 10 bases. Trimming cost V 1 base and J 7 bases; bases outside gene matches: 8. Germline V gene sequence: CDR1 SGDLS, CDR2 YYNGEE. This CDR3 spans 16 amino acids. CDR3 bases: TGTGCCAGCAGCGTAACCCCTGGGACAGGGGCAAATGAGCAGTTCTTC. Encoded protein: CASSVTPGTGANEQFF.